These T cell receptor beta chains were read from a single sample in a study of OX40 agonist ivuxolimab in advanced cancers. Sequencing was performed with immunoSEQ multiplex PCR; in TCRdb, only in-frame clones are kept and a portion is missing. Altogether 30,000 to 40,000 clones are present, around four fifths being singletons, with the ten largest covering approximately 14%. The specimen comprised CD4+ or CD8+ T cells sorted from blood, sampled in a trial of the OX40 agonist ivuxolimab. Source of these receptors: an adult with an advanced solid tumor such as melanoma, head and neck, liver or kidney cancer. Each CDR3 is given with its conserved first and last residue. Each record gives: clone size, D gene, J gene, V gene, CDR3 DNA, CDR3 protein. The D gene is left open where the match is weak. Only part of the rows carry a size: once, few, many, or a class if the clone is expanded.

clone_size: -
d_call: TRBD1
j_call: TRBJ1-4
v_call: TRBV6-1
cdr3_nt: TGTGCCAGCAATATTGGGACAGGTCTTCATGAAAAACTGTTTTTT
cdr3_aa: CASNIGTGLHEKLFF

clone_size: -
d_call: -
j_call: TRBJ1-6
v_call: TRBV19
cdr3_nt: TGTGCCAGTAGTATAGATCTGGATTATCGGACAGCAGTAAATTCACCCCTCCACTTT
cdr3_aa: CASSIDLDYRTAVNSPLHF

clone_size: -
d_call: TRBD2
j_call: TRBJ2-5
v_call: TRBV2
cdr3_nt: TGTGCCAGCAGTGAAGCCCGACTAGCGGGAAGGGAGACCCAGTACTTC
cdr3_aa: CASSEARLAGRETQYF

clone_size: -
d_call: TRBD2
j_call: TRBJ2-7
v_call: TRBV5-8
cdr3_nt: TGTGCCAGCAGCCCGGGACTAGCGGGGGCCACTTACGAGCAGTACTTC
cdr3_aa: CASSPGLAGATYEQYF

clone_size: -
d_call: -
j_call: TRBJ1-5
v_call: TRBV6-5
cdr3_nt: TGTGCCAGCAGTTACACCCGGGACTCGAATCAGCCCCAGCATTTT
cdr3_aa: CASSYTRDSNQPQHF

clone_size: -
d_call: TRBD1
j_call: TRBJ1-2
v_call: TRBV7-9
cdr3_nt: TGTGCCAGCAGTTTGGGACAGCCTAACTATGGCTACACCTTC
cdr3_aa: CASSLGQPNYGYTF

clone_size: -
d_call: -
j_call: TRBJ2-7
v_call: TRBV5-8
cdr3_nt: TGTGCCAGCAGCTTGCTCGCGGTGGACTACGAGCAGTACTTC
cdr3_aa: CASSLLAVDYEQYF

clone_size: -
d_call: TRBD2
j_call: TRBJ2-1
v_call: TRBV28
cdr3_nt: TGTGCCAGCAGAGGTCTAGCGGGGGCCTCCTACAATGAGCAGTTCTTC
cdr3_aa: CASRGLAGASYNEQFF

clone_size: -
d_call: TRBD1
j_call: TRBJ2-2
v_call: TRBV10-1
cdr3_nt: TGCGCCAGCAGTGGACAGGGGACCGGGGAGCTGTTTTTT
cdr3_aa: CASSGQGTGELFF

clone_size: few
d_call: TRBD2
j_call: TRBJ2-7
v_call: TRBV18
cdr3_nt: TGTGCCAGCTCACCAGGCAGCGGGAGGACCCCAGGGAATAACGAGGGGTACTTC
cdr3_aa: CASSPGSGRTPGNNEGYF

clone_size: -
d_call: -
j_call: TRBJ2-7
v_call: TRBV5-1
cdr3_nt: TGCGCCAGCAGCCCGAAGACAGGTGCCTTTCAATCCTACGAGCAGTACTTC
cdr3_aa: CASSPKTGAFQSYEQYF

clone_size: -
d_call: TRBD1
j_call: TRBJ1-2
v_call: TRBV9
cdr3_nt: TGTGCCAGCACTTCGACAGGGGGCCTTTATGGCTACACCTTC
cdr3_aa: CASTSTGGLYGYTF

clone_size: once
d_call: TRBD1
j_call: TRBJ1-1
v_call: TRBV4-1
cdr3_nt: TGCGCCAGCAGCCCCGGACAGGATACCATGAACACTGAAGCTTTCTTT
cdr3_aa: CASSPGQDTMNTEAFF

clone_size: -
d_call: TRBD1
j_call: TRBJ2-7
v_call: TRBV7-9
cdr3_nt: TGTGCCAGCAGCTTAACAGGGGTCTACGAGCAGTACTTC
cdr3_aa: CASSLTGVYEQYF

clone_size: few
d_call: -
j_call: TRBJ2-4
v_call: TRBV28
cdr3_nt: TGTGCCAGCAGTTCCCCCGGGAGTGGCAAAAACATTCAGTACTTC
cdr3_aa: CASSSPGSGKNIQYF

clone_size: medium-sized
d_call: TRBD1
j_call: TRBJ2-7
v_call: TRBV9
cdr3_nt: TGTGCCAGCAGCCCTCAGGGGGCCTACGAGCAGTACTTC
cdr3_aa: CASSPQGAYEQYF

clone_size: once
d_call: -
j_call: TRBJ2-6
v_call: TRBV5-1
cdr3_nt: TGCGCCAGCAGCTTGTACGCTAACCCCCACTCTGGGGCCAACGTCCTGACTTTC
cdr3_aa: CASSLYANPHSGANVLTF

clone_size: -
d_call: TRBD2
j_call: TRBJ2-1
v_call: TRBV10-1
cdr3_nt: TGCGCCAGCAGAAATCCTGGACTAGCGGGAGCGGCGGATGAGCAGTTCTTC
cdr3_aa: CASRNPGLAGAADEQFF

clone_size: -
d_call: -
j_call: TRBJ1-4
v_call: TRBV15
cdr3_nt: TGTGCCACCAGCAGAGAACCCGGGGCCTATAATGAAAAACTGTTTTTT
cdr3_aa: CATSREPGAYNEKLFF

clone_size: -
d_call: -
j_call: TRBJ2-3
v_call: TRBV18
cdr3_nt: TGTGCCAGCTCCACCACTCAAGGGACTCTTGGCACAGATACGCAGTATTTT
cdr3_aa: CASSTTQGTLGTDTQYF

clone_size: -
d_call: TRBD2
j_call: TRBJ2-2
v_call: TRBV28
cdr3_nt: TGTGCCAGCAGTTTCCGCCTAATAGCGGGAGACCCCGGGGAGCTGTTTTTT
cdr3_aa: CASSFRLIAGDPGELFF

clone_size: -
d_call: -
j_call: TRBJ2-1
v_call: TRBV5-1
cdr3_nt: TGCGCCAGCAGCTTCGGGCAGGGGTCCTACAATGAGCAGTTCTTC
cdr3_aa: CASSFGQGSYNEQFF

clone_size: -
d_call: -
j_call: TRBJ1-1
v_call: TRBV11-1
cdr3_nt: TGTGCCAGCAGCTTCCCGGACAGTCCCATGAACACTGAAGCTTTCTTT
cdr3_aa: CASSFPDSPMNTEAFF

clone_size: -
d_call: TRBD1
j_call: TRBJ2-3
v_call: TRBV27
cdr3_nt: TGTGCCAGCAGTAGACAGGGGGCATACACAGATACGCAGTATTTT
cdr3_aa: CASSRQGAYTDTQYF

clone_size: -
d_call: -
j_call: TRBJ2-7
v_call: TRBV27
cdr3_nt: TGTGCCAGCAGTTTATCGTGGGGCTACGAGCAGTACTTC
cdr3_aa: CASSLSWGYEQYF

clone_size: -
d_call: -
j_call: TRBJ1-2
v_call: TRBV15
cdr3_nt: TGTGCCACCAGCAAGTATCCGGGAGTGGATGGCTACACCTTC
cdr3_aa: CATSKYPGVDGYTF

clone_size: -
d_call: -
j_call: TRBJ2-7
v_call: TRBV4-1
cdr3_nt: TGCGCCAGCAGCCAAGTCGGGGGACACGAGCAGTACTTC
cdr3_aa: CASSQVGGHEQYF

clone_size: -
d_call: -
j_call: TRBJ2-1
v_call: TRBV10-3
cdr3_nt: TGTGCCATCAGTGAAGAGCAGCGGAGCTCCTACAATGAGCAGTTCTTC
cdr3_aa: CAISEEQRSSYNEQFF

clone_size: -
d_call: TRBD2
j_call: TRBJ2-1
v_call: TRBV30
cdr3_nt: TGTGCCTGGAGTGTGAGACGGAGCGGGAGCTCCTACAATGAGCAGTTCTTC
cdr3_aa: CAWSVRRSGSSYNEQFF

clone_size: -
d_call: -
j_call: TRBJ2-3
v_call: TRBV19
cdr3_nt: TGTGCCAGTAGCCTCTCCACCGGGTCCTACACAGATACGCAGTATTTT
cdr3_aa: CASSLSTGSYTDTQYF

clone_size: -
d_call: -
j_call: TRBJ1-6
v_call: TRBV9
cdr3_nt: TGTGCCAGCAGCCCCCAACCAGTAGCGAGGAATTCACCCCTCCACTTT
cdr3_aa: CASSPQPVARNSPLHF

clone_size: -
d_call: TRBD1
j_call: TRBJ1-5
v_call: TRBV15
cdr3_nt: TGTGCCACCAGCAGAGATAGACAGGGGAAGGATCAGCCCCAGCATTTT
cdr3_aa: CATSRDRQGKDQPQHF